The source of this TCR beta chain is a study of T-cell reconstitution after alpha-beta-depleted transplantation in children. Trimming cost V 0 bases and J 2 bases; bases outside gene matches: 8. This CDR3 has 18 amino acids. Germline V CDR1 and CDR2: ENHRY, SYGVKD. Unique molecular identifiers were incorporated during preparation of the TCRbeta library. TCRdb reanalysed the PCR reads using MiXCR and keeps one entry per CDR3 protein. The sample includes approximately 510,000 distinct CDR3 sequences, 18% of them seen just once. This clonotype was detected a few times. The clonotype was recovered from a human donor who donated a stem cell graft to a child with acute lymphoblastic leukemia. Specimen: PBMCs from the stem cell graft donor, collected from the stem cell graft. V and J are TRBV10-3 and TRBJ2-3, with 10 bases that match TRBD2. CDR3 sequence: CAISESKGTSALTDTQYF. CDR3 coding DNA: TGTGCCATCAGTGAGTCGAAGGGGACTAGCGCCCTCACAGATACGCAGTATTTT.